The 14 T cell receptor beta chains below all came from one sample that was sequenced in a study of T cells in Graves' hyperthyroidism and ophthalmopathy. The CDR3 regions of TCR beta were amplified from RNA transcripts. TCR CDR3 regions were first amplified by RT-PCR with HTBI primers. TCRdb re-called the multiplex PCR reads through MiXCR, storing one row per CDR3 protein. The sample records over 450,000 distinct CDR3 sequences, 15% to 20% being singletons. Sequenced material: blood. The receptors stem from a woman under 30 with Graves' ophthalmopathy.

This clonotype came up once. The genes are TRBV4-3 and TRBJ1-2, with D maybe TRBD1 (6 bases). V lost 1 base and J lost 5, with 17 bases in between. CDR1 and CDR2 (germline): LGHNA, YSLEER. CDR3 length: 16 residues. CDR3 coding DNA: TGCGCCAGCAGCCAAGCCAGGGGCGGGAGACCATATGGCTACACCTTC. Translated, it gives CASSQARGGRPYGYTF.

The sample holds a few counts of this clonotype. The rearrangement joins TRBV13 to TRBJ2-1; D is perhaps TRBD1 (7 bases). This CDR3 has 16 residues. Trimming shortened V by 5 bases and J by 2 bases, and 16 bases separated the two germline ends. Germline lookup yields CDR1 PRHDT and CDR2 FYEKMQ (reference sequence). CDR3 nucleotide sequence: TGTGCCAGCAGCGTCCAAGGAGGGGGCCCCTACAATGAGCAGTTCTTC. This encodes CASSVQGGGPYNEQFF.

This clonotype was counted many times. The chain couples TRBV6-1 to TRBJ1-2, with D uncertain. Germline values: CDR1 MNHNS, CDR2 SASEGT. Trimming stripped 6 bases from V and 2 bases from J, with 10 bases between. This CDR3 spans 13 amino acids. The CDR3 region has the DNA TGTGCCAGCAGCGCAACACCAAACTATGGCTACACCTTC. Translation gives CASSATPNYGYTF.

This clonotype was detected many times. The chain carries TRBV3-1 and TRBJ1-2; the match to TRBD1 covers 9 bases. The germline CDR1 and CDR2 sequences are LGHDT and YNNKEL (reference sequence). V lost 3 bases, J lost 7 bases, and 0 bases stayed unmatched. This CDR3 spans 12 amino acids. CDR3 residues: CASSQGQGGYTF. CDR3 in DNA: TGTGCCAGCAGCCAGGGACAGGGTGGCTACACCTTC.

In DNA, the CDR3 is TGCGCCAGCAGCCAACGACCGGTAGACAGGGCTGAAGCTTTCTTT. It codes for CASSQRPVDRAEAFF. J is TRBJ1-1 and V is TRBV4-1, with 7 nucleotides matching TRBD1. Trimming at V came to 2 bases and at J to 6 bases, leaving 9 bases not matched to a gene. This CDR3 has 15 amino acids. Per the germline V gene, CDR1 is MGHRA and CDR2 is YSYEKL.

This clonotype has a handful of counts. The gene calls are TRBV11-2 and TRBJ1-6, with D unresolved. The germline V gene encodes CDR1 SGHAT and CDR2 FQNNGV. The CDR3 length is 12 residues. V dropped 5 bases and J dropped 13 bases, with 12 bases sitting between them. The CDR3 is CASSPQDAPLHF. The CDR3 DNA follows: TGTGCCAGCAGCCCCCAGGATGCCCCCCTCCACTTT. The full variable domain, in which reference TRBV11-2 and TRBJ1-6 provide the parts outside the CDR3, is EAGVAQSPRYKIIEKRQSVAFWCNPISGHATLYWYQQILGQGPKLLIQFQNNGVVDDSQLPKDRFSAERLKGVDSTLKIQPAKLEDSAVYLCASSPQDAPLHFGNGTRLTVT.

The chain is built from TRBV10-2 and TRBJ2-3; the D is unclear. CDR1 and CDR2 from the germline V gene are WSHSY and SAAADI. With 7 bases removed from V and 1 base from J, the gap between germline ends came to 12 bases. The CDR3 totals 14 residues. The CDR3 spells CASIKAGGTDTQYF. In nucleotides, the CDR3 is TGCGCCAGCATCAAGGCAGGAGGCACAGATACGCAGTATTTT.

The CDR3 loop reads CASSLGSLGGTEAFF. DNA of the CDR3: TGTGCCAGCAGCTTAGGGTCCCTAGGGGGAACTGAAGCTTTCTTT. This rearrangement joins TRBV7-9 to TRBJ1-1; perhaps TRBD1 as D (6 bases). CDR1 SEHNR and CDR2 FQNEAQ come from the germline V gene (reference sequence). The CDR3 runs 15 residues. Deletions cut 1 base from V and 5 bases from J, with 14 bases between.

This clonotype showed up many times. The rearrangement links TRBV2 to TRBJ2-7; D is uncertain. The CDR3 length is 13 residues. The V end was cut by 9 bases, the J end by 0 bases, with 12 bases between. Germline CDR1 reads SNHLY; CDR2 reads FYNNEI. CDR3: CASITENSYEQYF. As DNA, the CDR3 is TGTGCCAGTATCACGGAGAACTCCTACGAGCAGTACTTC.

This clonotype has at least ten counts. The chain joins TRBV29-1 to TRBJ2-5; D possibly matches TRBD1 or TRBD2 (5 bases each). CDR3 length equals 13 residues. Germline-derived CDR1 and CDR2 are SQVTM and ANQGSEA. V was trimmed by 2 bases and J by 4 bases, leaving 11 bases between them. This CDR3 is CSVESGTSETQYF. In DNA form, the CDR3 reads TGCAGCGTTGAATCAGGGACCTCAGAGACCCAGTACTTC.

This clonotype was observed at least ten times. This chain joins TRBV9 and TRBJ2-1, with 8 bases matching TRBD2. V was pared by 1 base and J by 4 bases, with 4 bases of the junction left unmatched. Germline V gene lookup returns CDR1 SGDLS and CDR2 YYNGEE. The CDR3 runs 15 residues. The CDR3 region is CASSVKAGEYNEQFF. The CDR3 nucleotides read TGTGCCAGCAGCGTAAAAGCGGGGGAGTACAATGAGCAGTTCTTC.

This clonotype was found many times. This chain connects TRBV5-1 to TRBJ2-3; 8 positions match TRBD1. V gave up 4 bases and J gave up 0 bases; unmatched junction bases: 4. This CDR3 is 15 amino acids long. Germline V gene lookup returns CDR1 SGHRS and CDR2 YFSETQ. The DNA for the CDR3 is TGCGCCAGCAGCCTGGGGGACAGGAGCACAGATACGCAGTATTTT. Translating it yields CASSLGDRSTDTQYF.

Comments on this clonotype: Just one base apart from a much larger clone, this may be a read error. V is TRBV30 and J is TRBJ1-2; D call uncertain. The germline CDR1 and CDR2 sequences are GTSNPN and SVGIG (reference sequence). This CDR3 spans 12 amino acids. CDR3 sequence reads: CAWSSSTTGCTF. The DNA for the CDR3 is TGTGCCTGGAGTTCCTCGACAACGGGCTGCACCTTC.

With regard to this clonotype: A much bigger clone sits one base away, suggesting this may be a read error. This chain joins TRBV28 and TRBJ2-7, with TRBD1 matching 8 bases. CDR1 is MDHEN and CDR2 is SYDVKM in the germline V gene. CDR3 size: 15 residues. CDR3 protein: CACSSTGTGTYEQYF. In nucleotides, the CDR3 is TGTGCCTGCAGCTCCACCGGGACAGGCACCTACGAGCAGTACTTC.